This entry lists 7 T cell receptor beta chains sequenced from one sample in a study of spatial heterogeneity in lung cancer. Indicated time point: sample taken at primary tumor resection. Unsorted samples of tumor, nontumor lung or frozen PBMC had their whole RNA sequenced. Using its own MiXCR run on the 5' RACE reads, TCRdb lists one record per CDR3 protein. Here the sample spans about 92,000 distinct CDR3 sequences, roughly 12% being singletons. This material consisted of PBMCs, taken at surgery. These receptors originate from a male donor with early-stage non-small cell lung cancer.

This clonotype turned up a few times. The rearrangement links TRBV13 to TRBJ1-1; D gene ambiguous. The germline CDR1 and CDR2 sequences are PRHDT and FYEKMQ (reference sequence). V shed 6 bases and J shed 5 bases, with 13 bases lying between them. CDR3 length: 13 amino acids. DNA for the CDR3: TGTGCCAGCAGGCCTGGAGGGAGGACTGAAGCTTTCTTT. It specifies CASRPGGRTEAFF.

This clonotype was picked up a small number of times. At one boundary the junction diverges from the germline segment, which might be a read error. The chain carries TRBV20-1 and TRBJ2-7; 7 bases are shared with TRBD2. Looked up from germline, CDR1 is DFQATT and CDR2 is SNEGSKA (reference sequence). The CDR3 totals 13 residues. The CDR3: CSAPASGSYEQYF. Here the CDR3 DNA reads TGTAGTGCCCCGGCTAGCGGCTCCTACGAGCAGTACTTC.

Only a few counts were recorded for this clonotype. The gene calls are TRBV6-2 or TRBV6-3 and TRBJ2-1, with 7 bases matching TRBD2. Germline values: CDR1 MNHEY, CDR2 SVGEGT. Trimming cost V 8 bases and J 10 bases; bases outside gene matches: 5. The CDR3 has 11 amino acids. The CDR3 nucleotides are TGTGCCAGCGGACTTAGCGGGGAGCAGTTCTTC. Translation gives CASGLSGEQFF.

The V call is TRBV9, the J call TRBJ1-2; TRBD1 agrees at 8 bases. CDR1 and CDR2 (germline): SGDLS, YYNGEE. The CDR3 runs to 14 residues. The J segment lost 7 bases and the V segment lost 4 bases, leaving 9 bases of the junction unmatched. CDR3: CASSPAGGQGGYTF. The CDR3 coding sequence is TGTGCCAGCAGCCCCGCAGGGGGCCAGGGTGGCTACACCTTC. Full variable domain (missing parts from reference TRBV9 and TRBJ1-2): DSGVTQTPKHLITATGQRVTLRCSPRSGDLSVYWYQQSLDQGLQFLIQYYNGEERAKGNILERFSAQQFPDLHSELNLSSLELGDSALYFCASSPAGGQGGYTFGSGTRLTVV.

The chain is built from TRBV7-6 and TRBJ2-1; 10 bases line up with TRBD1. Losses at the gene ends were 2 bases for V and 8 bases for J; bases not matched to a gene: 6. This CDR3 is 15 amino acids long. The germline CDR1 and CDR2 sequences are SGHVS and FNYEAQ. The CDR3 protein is CASSLRGQGYDEQFF. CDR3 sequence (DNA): TGTGCCAGCAGCTTAAGGGGACAGGGGTACGATGAGCAGTTCTTC.

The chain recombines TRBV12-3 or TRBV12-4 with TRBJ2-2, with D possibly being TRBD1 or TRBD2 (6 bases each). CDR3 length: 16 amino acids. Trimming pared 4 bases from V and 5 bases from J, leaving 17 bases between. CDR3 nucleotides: TGTGCCAGCAGTTCCCGAACGGGGGCGGGAACCGGGGAGCTGTTTTTT. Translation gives CASSSRTGAGTGELFF.

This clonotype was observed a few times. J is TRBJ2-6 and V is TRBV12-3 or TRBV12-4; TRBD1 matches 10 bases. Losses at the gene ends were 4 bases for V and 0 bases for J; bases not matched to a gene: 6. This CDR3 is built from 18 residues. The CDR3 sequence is CASSWRTGGPSGANVLTF. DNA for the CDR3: TGTGCCAGCAGTTGGAGGACAGGGGGACCCTCTGGGGCCAACGTCCTGACTTTC.